The clone carrying this TCR beta chain has only a few counts. Its target is not known. Library preparation (for TCRbeta) was performed with unique molecular identifiers. TCRdb reprocessed the PCR reads with MiXCR, giving one entry per CDR3 protein. Of some 840,000 distinct CDR3 sequences listed, around 15% were seen once; the top ten hold roughly 4.8%. This entry belongs to a study of T-cell reconstitution after alpha-beta-depleted transplantation in children. General observations from the study: T-cell counts and diversity at one year following transplant were attributed mainly to newly produced T cells. Elevated TCRbeta diversity at day 60 was traced, in some patients, to surviving recipient T cells and thymic progenitors. Expanded clones from the graft, numbering several hundred, reportedly supplied alpha-beta T cells about two months after transplant.

This CDR3 is built from 14 residues. Germline assignment: CDR1 MNHEY and CDR2 SMNVEV (reference sequence). V was cut by 4 bases and J by 1 base, with 9 bases left in between. This clonotype was obtained from a male patient aged 10 to 17 who had a stem cell transplant for acute lymphoblastic leukemia, so the T cells may come from the graft donor. The chain combines TRBV27 with TRBJ2-3; D may correspond to TRBD1 or TRBD2 (5 bases each). Sequenced here: PBMCs, mostly from graft donor cells, sampled 360 days after TCRalphabeta/CD19-depleted stem cell transplant. The CDR3 bases are TGTGCCAGCAGTTGGGGGTTTCGCACAGATACGCAGTATTTT. Amino acid sequence: CASSWGFRTDTQYF.